Following are 28 T cell receptor beta chains from one sample sequenced in a study of TIL therapy for anti-PD-1-resistant metastatic lung cancer. Noted time point: pre-treatment sample, taken before nivolumab and TIL therapy. The immunoSEQ assay was v3. Repertoires were generated with immunoSEQ multiplex PCR, while TCRdb's copy carries only in-frame clones and drops some. This sample has about 59,000 clones, with roughly 70% found just once. This specimen was blood, taken at baseline. These TCRs come from a person aged 25 to 79 with non-small cell lung cancer.

The rearrangement uses TRBV2 and TRBJ2-7, with TRBD1 as a possible D gene (6 bases). In germline, CDR1 is SNHLY, CDR2 FYNNEI. Trimming stripped 6 bases from V and 3 bases from J, with 12 bases between. The CDR3 sequence is 13 residues long. The CDR3 DNA reads TGTGCCAGCAGAAACAGGGCTGGCTACGAGCAGTACTTC. It translates to CASRNRAGYEQYF. The variable domain in full, completed from reference TRBV2 and TRBJ2-7, reads EPEVTQTPSHQVTQMGQEVILRCVPISNHLYFYWYRQILGQKVEFLVSFYNNEISEKSEIFDDQFSVERPDGSNFTLKIRSTKLEDSAMYFCASRNRAGYEQYFGPGTRLTVT.

This rearrangement joins TRBV4-1 to TRBJ1-2, with D possibly matching TRBD1 (5 bases). The ends were cut back, 1 base at V and 6 bases at J, with 9 bases in the middle. CDR3 length: 13 amino acids. CDR1 and CDR2 from the germline V gene are MGHRA and YSYEKL. The CDR3, as DNA: TGCGCCAGCAGCCAAGTGGAGGGGAATGGCTACACCTTC. The encoded protein is CASSQVEGNGYTF.

This clone was counted once. The CDR3 DNA follows: TGTGCCTGGGACGCCGGACAGAATAGCAATCAGCCCCAGCATTTT. Translation gives CAWDAGQNSNQPQHF. The rearrangement uses TRBV30 and TRBJ1-5, with D possibly matching TRBD1 (6 bases). V lost 5 bases and J lost 0, with 14 bases in between. CDR3 length: 15 amino acids. Germline V gives CDR1 GTSNPN, CDR2 SVGIG (reference sequence). Full variable domain (rest looked up from reference TRBV30 and TRBJ1-5): SQTIHQWPATLVQPVGSPLSLECTVEGTSNPNLYWYRQAAGRGLQLLFYSVGIGQISSEVPQNLSASRPQDRQFILSSKKLLLSDSGFYLCAWDAGQNSNQPQHFGDGTRLSIL.

The chain is built from TRBV7-2 and TRBJ2-7; D is possibly TRBD2 (6 bases). Germline CDR1 is SGHTA and CDR2 is FQGNSA. The CDR3 is made up of 13 amino acids. Trimming removed 3 bases at V and 3 bases at J, with 9 bases between. CDR3 sequence: CASSFRRGYEQYF. The CDR3 DNA reads TGTGCCAGCAGCTTTCGGCGGGGCTACGAGCAGTACTTC.

This clone was detected a few times. The chain employs TRBV5-1 and TRBJ1-2; D ambiguous. Germline CDR1 reads SGHRS; CDR2 reads YFSETQ. The CDR3 totals 15 residues. Trimming cost V 0 bases and J 6 bases, with 15 bases left between them. CDR3 in DNA: TGCGCCAGCAGCTTGGCCAGTTCGGGGAATGATGGCTACACCTTC. Its protein product is CASSLASSGNDGYTF.

The genes are TRBV7-2 and TRBJ2-7; either TRBD1 or TRBD2 may supply D (5 bases each). Germline lookup yields CDR1 SGHTA and CDR2 FQGNSA. V shed 3 bases and J shed 13 bases, with 13 bases lying between them. There are 11 residues in the CDR3. CDR3 bases: TGTGCCAGCAGCTTTTCCGGGACCCACTACTTC. It encodes CASSFSGTHYF.

V and J are TRBV6-4 and TRBJ2-7; no definite D call. Germline loops: CDR1 MRHNA, CDR2 SNTAGT. This CDR3 spans 16 amino acids. Trimming removed 2 bases from V and 4 bases from J, with 18 bases in between. The CDR3 sequence: CASSDGRFGPSYEQYF. The CDR3 region has the DNA TGTGCCAGCAGTGACGGCAGGTTTGGCCCGAGTTACGAGCAGTACTTC.

The sample holds a few counts of this clone. V is TRBV18 and J is TRBJ2-7, with TRBD2 identical over 7 bases. V trimming: 6 bases; J trimming: 7 bases; junction bases outside the gene matches: 12. Germline-derived CDR1 and CDR2 are KGHSH and LQKENI. This CDR3 contains 14 residues. The CDR3 region is CASSPTSVDREQYF. The DNA for the CDR3 is TGTGCCAGCTCCCCCACTAGCGTGGATAGGGAGCAGTACTTC.

This chain connects TRBV11-1 to TRBJ2-7; weak D call: TRBD2 (6 bases). Trimming removed 5 bases from V and 5 bases from J, with 19 bases in between. The CDR3 extends over 15 amino acids. The germline CDR1 and CDR2 sequences are SGHAT and FQDESV (reference sequence). The CDR3 loop is CASSPFGLLSDEQYF. The CDR3 DNA follows: TGTGCCAGCAGCCCCTTTGGACTATTAAGCGACGAGCAGTACTTC.

The table lists this clone with a few counts. The J gene is TRBJ1-5, the V gene TRBV7-2; D might be TRBD1 (5 bases). CDR1 is SGHTA, CDR2 FQGNSA, per germline. The CDR3 sequence is 16 residues long. V was pared by 1 base and J by 6 bases, with 16 bases between. The CDR3 is CASSLGGWGTSQPQHF. CDR3 sequence (DNA): TGTGCCAGCAGCTTAGGTGGTTGGGGGACGAGTCAGCCCCAGCATTTT.

The chain carries TRBV11-3 and TRBJ2-7; weak D call: TRBD1 (6 bases). V lost 3 bases to trimming and J lost 3 bases, with 18 bases between them. CDR1 is SGHNT, CDR2 YENEEA, per germline. This CDR3 is 16 amino acids long. The CDR3 bases are TGTGCCAGCAGCTTGGGGCCCGGGACATGGTTCTACGAGCAGTACTTC. This encodes CASSLGPGTWFYEQYF.

The chain joins TRBV27 to TRBJ1-1; D gene unclear. Germline loops: CDR1 MNHEY, CDR2 SMNVEV (reference sequence). The length of the CDR3 is 15 residues. V lost 8 bases to trimming and J lost 4 bases, with 20 bases between them. The CDR3 DNA is TGTGCCAGCCGTTCAGCGTACCAGGCCGGCACTGAAGCTTTCTTT. Translating it yields CASRSAYQAGTEAFF.

The chain has TRBV2 and TRBJ1-5; D may be TRBD1 (6 bases). The CDR3 runs 15 residues. The V and J ends lost 2 bases and 3 bases respectively, with 11 bases between them. Germline-derived CDR1 and CDR2 are SNHLY and FYNNEI. CDR3 sequence: CASSEKQGINQPQHF. The DNA of the CDR3 is TGTGCCAGCAGTGAAAAACAGGGTATCAATCAGCCCCAGCATTTT.

V is TRBV6-5 and J is TRBJ2-1, with 9 bases that match TRBD2. The V gene end was trimmed by 6 bases and the J gene end by 7 bases; junction bases not matched to a gene: 10. Germline loops: CDR1 MNHEY, CDR2 SVGAGI. This CDR3 comprises 15 residues. The CDR3 DNA follows: TGTGCCAGCAGCCAAGCGGGAGGCCTCTTGAATGAGCAGTTCTTC. This translates into CASSQAGGLLNEQFF.

This clone was observed a few times. The V gene is TRBV10-1, the J gene TRBJ2-7; D may be TRBD2 (5 bases). The germline CDR1 and CDR2 sequences are WNHNN and SYGVQD (reference sequence). This CDR3 has 8 amino acids. CDR3 sequence: CVTGEQYF. CDR3 nucleotides: TGCGTTACGGGGGAGCAGTACTTC.

The J gene is TRBJ1-5, the V gene TRBV5-6, with D possibly matching TRBD1 (5 bases). Germline-derived CDR1 and CDR2 are SGHDT and YYEEEE. V lost 3 bases to trimming and J lost 0 bases, with 13 bases between them. This CDR3 spans 16 amino acids. CDR3 loop: CASSSGTGDSNQPQHF. CDR3 sequence (DNA): TGTGCCAGCAGCTCGGGTACGGGGGATAGCAATCAGCCCCAGCATTTT. The full variable domain, with the rest looked up from reference TRBV5-6 and TRBJ1-5, is DAGVTQSPTHLIKTRGQQVTLRCSPKSGHDTVSWYQQALGQGPQFIFQYYEEEERQRGNFPDRFSGHQFPNYSSELNVNALLLGDSALYLCASSSGTGDSNQPQHFGDGTRLSIL.

The chain carries TRBV7-9 and TRBJ2-2; tentative D call: TRBD2 (6 bases). The CDR3 sequence is 16 residues long. Trimming took 8 bases from V and 0 from J, leaving 16 bases between them. Germline lookup yields CDR1 SEHNR and CDR2 FQNEAQ (reference sequence). CDR3 loop: CASVVAGITNTGELFF. The CDR3 region has the DNA TGTGCCAGCGTTGTCGCGGGGATCACGAACACCGGGGAGCTGTTTTTT.

The rearrangement links TRBV6-1 to TRBJ2-2; tentatively, D is TRBD1 or TRBD2 (5 bases each). Germline-derived CDR1 and CDR2 are MNHNS and SASEGT. Trimming shortened V by 5 bases and J by 7 bases, and 14 bases separated the two germline ends. The CDR3 covers 14 residues. The CDR3 here is CASSRTQGDGELFF. As DNA, the CDR3 is TGTGCCAGCAGTCGAACCCAGGGAGACGGGGAGCTGTTTTTT.

V is TRBV6-5 and J is TRBJ1-5; D unclear. V was clipped by 6 bases and J by 4 bases, with 10 bases between them. Germline V gene data show CDR1 as MNHEY and CDR2 as SVGAGI. The CDR3 consists of 13 residues. The CDR3 DNA reads TGTGCCAGCAGAGCAGGTACGAATCAGCCCCAGCATTTT. It encodes CASRAGTNQPQHF.

This clone occurred a few times. The gene calls are TRBV15 and TRBJ1-5; a possible D gene is TRBD1 (5 bases). Per the germline V gene, CDR1 is LNHNV and CDR2 is YYDKDF (reference sequence). This CDR3 region has 14 residues. Trimming left V 3 bases short and J 5 bases short, with 11 bases between. This chain's CDR3 is CATSSRLGDQPQHF. DNA of the CDR3: TGTGCCACCAGCAGTCGTCTAGGGGATCAGCCCCAGCATTTT.

The rearrangement uses TRBV19 and TRBJ2-2; D is possibly TRBD1 (6 bases). Trimming pared 8 bases from V and 1 base from J, leaving 14 bases between. Per the germline V gene, CDR1 is LNHDA and CDR2 is SQIVND (reference sequence). This CDR3 has 15 residues. CDR3 coding DNA: TGTGCCAGTTGTCCCGGGGACAAGAACACCGGGGAGCTGTTTTTT. Residues: CASCPGDKNTGELFF.

The chain combines TRBV5-4 with TRBJ2-3, with 7 bases identical to TRBD1. The CDR3 spans 13 residues. Trimming at V came to 4 bases and at J to 4 bases, leaving 3 bases not matched to a gene. The germline gives CDR1 SGHNT, CDR2 YYREEE (reference sequence). The CDR3 here is CASSPTGPDTQYF. The CDR3 DNA is TGTGCCAGCAGCCCGACAGGGCCAGATACGCAGTATTTT. The variable domain in full, with the rest retrieved from reference TRBV5-4 and TRBJ2-3, is ETGVTQSPTHLIKTRGQQVTLRCSSQSGHNTVSWYQQALGQGPQFIFQYYREEENGRGNFPPRFSGLQFPNYSSELNVNALELDDSALYLCASSPTGPDTQYFGPGTRLTVL.

This sequence joins TRBV27 and TRBJ2-1; D is perhaps TRBD2 (7 bases). The germline CDR1 and CDR2 sequences are MNHEY and SMNVEV (reference sequence). The CDR3 loop spans 16 amino acids. V dropped 1 base and J dropped 2 bases, with 12 bases sitting between them. For the CDR3, the DNA is TGTGCCAGCAGTTTATATGACGGGGGGCCCTACAATGAGCAGTTCTTC. Residues: CASSLYDGGPYNEQFF.

The chain uses TRBV28 and TRBJ2-7; TRBD1 matches 8 bases. With V trimmed by 6 bases and J by 6 bases, 7 bases remained unmatched. Germline V gives CDR1 MDHEN, CDR2 SYDVKM. The CDR3 loop spans 13 amino acids. The DNA of the CDR3 is TGTGCCAGCAGCCCCGGGACAGGTTTCGAGCAGTACTTC. Protein product: CASSPGTGFEQYF.

V gene TRBV27 combines with J gene TRBJ1-2; D gene uncertain. CDR3 length equals 13 residues. Trimming stripped 6 bases from V and 4 bases from J, with 12 bases between. Germline V CDR1 and CDR2: MNHEY, SMNVEV (reference sequence). CDR3 protein: CASREGYGYGYTF. For the CDR3, the DNA is TGTGCCAGCAGGGAAGGCTACGGCTATGGCTACACCTTC.

The chain joins TRBV30 to TRBJ2-7, with 8 bases matching TRBD1. V gave up 4 bases and J gave up 4 bases; unmatched junction bases: 9. Germline CDR1 reads GTSNPN; CDR2 reads SVGIG (reference sequence). There are 14 residues in the CDR3. This CDR3 is CAWNPDRGGYEQYF. The CDR3 DNA follows: TGTGCCTGGAACCCAGACAGGGGCGGATACGAGCAGTACTTC.

V is TRBV11-2 and J is TRBJ1-6; 7 bases line up with TRBD1. Trimming removed 4 bases from V and 10 bases from J; junction bases left unmatched: 10. CDR1 is SGHAT, CDR2 FQNNGV, per germline. This CDR3 comprises 15 residues. In DNA, the CDR3 is TGTGCCAGCAGCTCGTTGACAGGGCGGTCATCACCCCTCCACTTT. Translation gives CASSSLTGRSSPLHF.

This clone is classed as large. The chain uses TRBV12-1 and TRBJ1-1; TRBD1 is the table's D call, not checked against the DNA. TRBV12-1 is an annotated pseudogene. This CDR3 has 16 amino acids. CDR3 loop: CASSFKWDRENTEAFF. The CDR3, as DNA: TGTGCCAGCAGCTTTAAATGGGACAGGGAGAACACTGAAGCTTTCTTT.